The entry below gives a single T cell receptor (beta chain) sequence along with its context. This record comes from a study of blood T cell repertoires in COVID-19. As for the study in general: The analysed material was cDNA or gDNA that came from T cells, B-cell-depleted T cells, or PBMCs.

The V and J ends lost 5 bases and 7 bases, in that order; junction bases with no gene match: 11. Germline lookup yields CDR1 MNHNY and CDR2 SVGAGI (reference sequence). CDR3 length: 15 residues. As handled by the study authors: For nucleated cells, counts were estimated from reference gene primer amplification. Sequenced by immunoSEQ multiplex PCR; TCRdb stores in-frame clones only, minus some. V and J calls and clone size are given by that table; D and trimming were obtained from the DNA. The table lists some 96,000 clones, about 77% of them singletons, with roughly 29% in the top ten. The TCR was taken from a man aged 70-80 years with active or convalescent COVID-19. Sequencing used peripheral blood. This sequence joins TRBV6-6 and TRBJ1-5; TRBD1 aligns across 7 bases. CDR3 sequence (DNA): TGTGCCAGCAGTCTCCGGCAGGGGGTGGGGCAGCCCCAGCATTTT. It encodes CASSLRQGVGQPQHF.